The 2 T cell receptor beta chains reported below all come from one sample, sequenced in a study of human T cells and chemical hapten exposure. TCRdb re-derived calls from the RACE reads in MiXCR, one entry per CDR3 protein. The sample carries around 120,000 distinct CDR3 sequences, about 13% recorded once. Time point meaning: pre-sensitization, week 0. Treatment: therapeutic diphenylcyclopropenone sensitization with weekly scalp DPC. Specimen: whole blood, collected in connection with sensitization to the hapten diphenylcyclopropenone (DPC). The receptor set was obtained from a woman aged 18-35 years with alopecia areata. Some clones in this sample may be carry-over from other donors' samples.

This clonotype was recorded many times. The rearrangement uses TRBV20-1 and TRBJ1-6; 8 bases map to TRBD1. The CDR3 contains 16 residues. V shed 5 bases and J 0 bases; nucleotides not matched to a gene: 6. The V gene's germline CDR1 is DFQATT and CDR2 SNEGSKA (reference sequence). The CDR3 is CSALRQGSSYNSPLHF. CDR3 in DNA: TGCAGTGCTCTCCGACAGGGGAGCTCCTATAATTCACCCCTCCACTTT.

This clonotype was seen more than once but under ten times. The chain employs TRBV5-1 and TRBJ2-5; no firm D call. V lost 4 bases and J 2 bases, leaving 15 bases between the germline ends. CDR1 SGHRS and CDR2 YFSETQ come from the germline V gene. There are 15 residues in the CDR3. In nucleotides, the CDR3 is TGCGCCAGCAGCCCCAGATTCGGAGCTCAAGAGACCCAGTACTTC. This translates into CASSPRFGAQETQYF.